What follows are 6 T cell receptor beta chains derived from one specimen sequenced in a study of blood T cells in healthy people across ages. The second PCR ran about 6 to 12 cycles with a sample-barcoded 5' primer and J-beta primers. TCRdb analysed the 5' RACE reads with MiXCR anew, one entry per CDR3 protein. This sample yields some 760,000 distinct CDR3 sequences, of which around 25% are seen a single time; 8% to 10% belongs to the top ten. These data also featured in a second study, about T cells of mothers and their children.

The sample was blood. The source of these receptors is a boy between 10 and 17 years old in good health.

This clonotype was seen only a few times. The chain recombines TRBV28 with TRBJ1-4; possibly TRBD1 for D (5 bases). This CDR3 contains 14 residues. V was cut by 5 bases and J by 8 bases, with 15 bases left in between. Germline values: CDR1 MDHEN, CDR2 SYDVKM. Written as DNA, the CDR3 is TGTGCCAGCAGTCTCGCGGGGGTACGGGAAAAACTGTTTTTT. The encoded protein is CASSLAGVREKLFF.

A few counts support this clonotype. The chain employs TRBV14 and TRBJ2-5, with 9 positions matching TRBD2. The CDR3 length is 16 residues. V lost 2 bases, J lost 1 base, and 5 bases stayed unmatched. CDR1 is SGHDN and CDR2 is FVKESK in the germline V gene. In DNA, the CDR3 is TGTGCCAGCAGCCAAAGACTAGCGGTACTCCAAGAGACCCAGTACTTC. Translated: CASSQRLAVLQETQYF.

The chain links TRBV5-1 to TRBJ2-3, with 9 bases that match TRBD2. Germline V lookup: CDR1 SGHRS, CDR2 YFSETQ. Trimming at V came to 2 bases and at J to 0 bases, leaving 4 bases not matched to a gene. There are 16 residues in the CDR3. CDR3 nucleotide sequence: TGCGCCAGCAGCTTTACGACTAGCGGCAGCACAGATACGCAGTATTTT. Translating gives CASSFTTSGSTDTQYF.

This clonotype was picked up a small number of times. This sequence joins TRBV5-1 and TRBJ1-1; a possible D gene is TRBD1 (6 bases). The germline V gene has CDR1 SGHRS and CDR2 YFSETQ. V lost 1 base, J lost 2 bases, and 15 bases lay in between. The CDR3 loop spans 16 amino acids. The CDR3 spells CASSLTDTGPNTEAFF. Here the CDR3 DNA reads TGCGCCAGCAGCTTGACCGACACAGGGCCCAACACTGAAGCTTTCTTT.

Only a few counts were recorded for this clonotype. The gene calls are TRBV4-3 and TRBJ2-5; 7 bases agree with TRBD2. The end of the DNA is better explained by TRBJ2-7, so the J call may be wrong. This CDR3 contains 16 residues. Germline CDR1 and CDR2: LGHNA and YSLEER. The CDR3 loop is CASSQEAGFSSYEQYF. In DNA form, the CDR3 reads TGCGCCAGCAGCCAAGAAGCGGGGTTCAGCTCCTACGAGCAGTACTTC.

The chain uses TRBV4-1 and TRBJ1-2; D remains ambiguous. CDR3 size: 14 residues. CDR1 MGHRA and CDR2 YSYEKL come from the germline V gene. With 1 base removed from V and 8 bases from J, the gap between germline ends came to 14 bases. Here the CDR3 reads CASSQGWASGGYTF. DNA for the CDR3: TGCGCCAGCAGCCAAGGTTGGGCCTCCGGCGGCTACACCTTC.